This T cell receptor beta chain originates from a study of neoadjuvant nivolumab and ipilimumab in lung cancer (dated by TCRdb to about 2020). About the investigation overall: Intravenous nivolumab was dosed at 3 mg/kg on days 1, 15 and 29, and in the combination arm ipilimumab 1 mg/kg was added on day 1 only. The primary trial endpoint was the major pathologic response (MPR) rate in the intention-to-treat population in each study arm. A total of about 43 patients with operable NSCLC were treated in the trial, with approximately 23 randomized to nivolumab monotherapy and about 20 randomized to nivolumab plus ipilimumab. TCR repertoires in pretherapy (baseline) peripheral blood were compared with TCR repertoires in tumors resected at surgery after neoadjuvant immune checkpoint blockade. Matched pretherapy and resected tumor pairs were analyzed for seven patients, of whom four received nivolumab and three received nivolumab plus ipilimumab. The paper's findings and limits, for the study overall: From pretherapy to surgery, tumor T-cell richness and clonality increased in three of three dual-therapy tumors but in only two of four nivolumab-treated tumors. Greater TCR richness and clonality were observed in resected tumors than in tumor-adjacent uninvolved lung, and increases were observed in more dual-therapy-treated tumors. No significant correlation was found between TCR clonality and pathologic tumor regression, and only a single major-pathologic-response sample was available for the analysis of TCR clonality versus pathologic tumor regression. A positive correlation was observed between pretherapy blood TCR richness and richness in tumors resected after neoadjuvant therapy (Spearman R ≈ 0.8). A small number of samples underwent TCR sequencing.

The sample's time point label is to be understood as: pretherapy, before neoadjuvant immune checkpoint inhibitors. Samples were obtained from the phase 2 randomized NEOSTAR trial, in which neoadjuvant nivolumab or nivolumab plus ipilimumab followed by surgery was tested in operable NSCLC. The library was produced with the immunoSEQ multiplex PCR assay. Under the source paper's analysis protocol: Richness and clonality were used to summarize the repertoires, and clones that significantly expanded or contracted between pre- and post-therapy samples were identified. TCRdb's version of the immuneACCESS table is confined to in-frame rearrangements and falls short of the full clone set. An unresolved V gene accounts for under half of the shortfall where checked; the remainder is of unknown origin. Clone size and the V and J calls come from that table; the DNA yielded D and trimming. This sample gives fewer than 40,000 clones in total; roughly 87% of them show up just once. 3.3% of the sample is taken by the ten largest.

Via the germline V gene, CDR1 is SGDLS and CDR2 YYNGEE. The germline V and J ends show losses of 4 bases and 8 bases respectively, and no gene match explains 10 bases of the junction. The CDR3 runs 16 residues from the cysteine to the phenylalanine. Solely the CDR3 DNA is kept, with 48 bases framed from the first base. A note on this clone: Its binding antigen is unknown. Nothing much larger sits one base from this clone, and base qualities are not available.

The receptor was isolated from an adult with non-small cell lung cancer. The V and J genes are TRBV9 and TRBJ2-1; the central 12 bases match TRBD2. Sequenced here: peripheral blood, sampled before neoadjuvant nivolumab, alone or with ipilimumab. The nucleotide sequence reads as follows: TGTGCCAGCAGCCCGCTCCTAGCGGGAGGGGTCGATGAGCAGTTCTTC. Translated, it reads CASSPLLAGGVDEQFF.